This entry describes one T cell receptor beta chain. The antigen is undetermined. TCRdb's table, derived via immunoSEQ multiplex PCR, lists solely in-frame clones and lacks some. The data show 550,000 to 600,000 clones, with about 80% seen just once and 12% held by the top ten. The source of the sample is a study of shared clonotypes between healthy human individuals. The study, taken as a whole, reports: Expectations were that clonotype sharing among donors would be affected by sequencing depth.

Germline CDR1 is SGDLS and CDR2 is YYNGEE. With 3 bases removed from V and 0 bases from J, the gap between germline ends came to 12 bases. This CDR3 is built from 15 residues. The chain carries TRBV9 and TRBJ1-1, with D tentatively TRBD1 (5 bases). The clonotype was recovered from a woman aged 40 to 50 in good health. Some clones in this sample may be carry-over from other donors' samples. Sequences were obtained from PBMCs. The chain's CDR3 is CASSALTVMNTEAFF. The CDR3 coding sequence is TGTGCCAGCAGCGCCCTGACAGTTATGAACACTGAAGCTTTCTTT.